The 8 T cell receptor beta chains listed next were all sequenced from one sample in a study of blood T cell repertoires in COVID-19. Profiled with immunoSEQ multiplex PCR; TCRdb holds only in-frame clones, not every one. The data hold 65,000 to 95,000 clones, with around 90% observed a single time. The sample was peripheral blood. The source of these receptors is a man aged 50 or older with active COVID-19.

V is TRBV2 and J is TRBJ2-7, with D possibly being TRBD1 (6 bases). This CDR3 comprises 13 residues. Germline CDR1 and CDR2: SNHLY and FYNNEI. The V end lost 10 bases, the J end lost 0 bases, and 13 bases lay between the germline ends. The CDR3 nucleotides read TGTGCCACCCAGGACAGACGCTCCTACGAGCAGTACTTC. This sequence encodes CATQDRRSYEQYF. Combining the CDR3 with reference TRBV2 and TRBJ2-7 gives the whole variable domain EPEVTQTPSHQVTQMGQEVILRCVPISNHLYFYWYRQILGQKVEFLVSFYNNEISEKSEIFDDQFSVERPDGSNFTLKIRSTKLEDSAMYFCATQDRRSYEQYFGPGTRLTVT.

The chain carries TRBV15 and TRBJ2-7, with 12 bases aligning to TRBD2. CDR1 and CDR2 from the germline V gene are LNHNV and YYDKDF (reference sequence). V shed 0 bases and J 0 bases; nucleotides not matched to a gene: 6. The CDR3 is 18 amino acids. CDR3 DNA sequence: TGTGCCACCAGCAGAGAACTAGCGGGAGGAACCCTCTCCTACGAGCAGTACTTC. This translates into CATSRELAGGTLSYEQYF. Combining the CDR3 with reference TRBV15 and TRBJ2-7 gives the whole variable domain DAMVIQNPRYQVTQFGKPVTLSCSQTLNHNVMYWYQQKSSQAPKLLFHYYDKDFNNEADTPDNFQSRRPNTSFCFLDIRSPGLGDTAMYLCATSRELAGGTLSYEQYFGPGTRLTVT.

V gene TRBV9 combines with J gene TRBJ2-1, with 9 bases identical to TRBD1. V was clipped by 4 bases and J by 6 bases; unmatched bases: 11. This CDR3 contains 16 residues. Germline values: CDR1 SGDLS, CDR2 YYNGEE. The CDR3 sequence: CASSPPPGQGSNEQFF. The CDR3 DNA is TGTGCCAGCAGCCCCCCCCCGGGACAGGGTAGCAATGAGCAGTTCTTC.

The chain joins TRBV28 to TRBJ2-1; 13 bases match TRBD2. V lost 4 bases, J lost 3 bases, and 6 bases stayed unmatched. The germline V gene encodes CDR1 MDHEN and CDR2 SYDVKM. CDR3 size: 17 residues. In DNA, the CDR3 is TGTGCCAGCAGTTCATGGACTAGCGGGAGTCTCTACAATGAGCAGTTCTTC. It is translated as CASSSWTSGSLYNEQFF. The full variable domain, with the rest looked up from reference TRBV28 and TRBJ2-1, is DVKVTQSSRYLVKRTGEKVFLECVQDMDHENMFWYRQDPGLGLRLIYFSYDVKMKEKGDIPEGYSVSREKKERFSLILESASTNQTSMYLCASSSWTSGSLYNEQFFGPGTRLTVL.

The CDR3 sequence is CASSPPYGGRGNTIYF. The CDR3 region has the DNA TGTGCCAGCAGTCCCCCATATGGGGGCCGTGGAAACACCATATATTTT. The rearrangement links TRBV28 to TRBJ1-3, with D perhaps matching TRBD1 (6 bases). The germline CDR1 and CDR2 sequences are MDHEN and SYDVKM. V was clipped by 5 bases and J by 3 bases, with 17 bases between them. This CDR3 region has 16 residues.

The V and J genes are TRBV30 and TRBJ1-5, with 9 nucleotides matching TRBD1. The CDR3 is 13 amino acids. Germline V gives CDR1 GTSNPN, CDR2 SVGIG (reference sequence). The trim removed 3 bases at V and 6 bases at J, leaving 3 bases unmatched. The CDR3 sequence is CAWRQGAAQPQHF. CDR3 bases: TGTGCCTGGAGACAGGGGGCGGCTCAGCCCCAGCATTTT.

The CDR3 DNA follows: TGTGCCAGAAGCCCGAGAGGCAATCAGCCCCAGCATTTT. It yields the protein CARSPRGNQPQHF. The V gene is TRBV5-3, the J gene TRBJ1-5; D is unresolved. TRBV5-3 is annotated as an ORF whose role is uncertain. The V end lost 4 bases, the J end lost 2 bases, and 7 bases lay between the germline ends. The CDR3 totals 13 residues.

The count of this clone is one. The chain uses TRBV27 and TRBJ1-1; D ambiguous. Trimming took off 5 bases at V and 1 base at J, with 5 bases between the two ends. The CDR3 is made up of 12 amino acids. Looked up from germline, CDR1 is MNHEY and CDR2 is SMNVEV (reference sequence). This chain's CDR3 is CASSNRNTEAFF. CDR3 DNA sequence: TGTGCCAGCAGTAACAGGAACACTGAAGCTTTCTTT.